The clone carrying this T cell receptor beta chain was detected once. Under the authors' procedure: Reference gene primer amplification in the assay estimated nucleated cell counts. Using immunoSEQ multiplex PCR, the repertoire was profiled, and TCRdb retains in-frame clones only, with some absent. V, J and clone size are taken as reported in that table, and D and trimming were inferred from the DNA itself. The sample gives a few hundred thousand clones, roughly 89% of which show up once; 3.5% to 4.5% is in the top ten. These data originate in a study of blood T cell repertoires in COVID-19. On the study more broadly: Sites across the United States, Italy and Spain contributed samples from acute and convalescent COVID-19. The analysed material was cDNA or gDNA that came from T cells, B-cell-depleted T cells, or PBMCs.

J gave up 6 bases and V 7 bases, and 6 bases lay outside the gene matches. This CDR3 region has 13 residues. The germline CDR1 and CDR2 sequences are KGHDR and SFDVKD. The sequenced sample consisted of PBMCs or T cells enriched from blood (not recorded which). This chain joins TRBV24-1 and TRBJ1-1; the match to TRBD1 covers 8 bases. This TCR was sampled from a woman younger than 35 with acute COVID-19. The DNA for the CDR3 is TGTGCCACCAGGGCGGGACAGGCCTCTGAAGCTTTCTTT. This codes for CATRAGQASEAFF.